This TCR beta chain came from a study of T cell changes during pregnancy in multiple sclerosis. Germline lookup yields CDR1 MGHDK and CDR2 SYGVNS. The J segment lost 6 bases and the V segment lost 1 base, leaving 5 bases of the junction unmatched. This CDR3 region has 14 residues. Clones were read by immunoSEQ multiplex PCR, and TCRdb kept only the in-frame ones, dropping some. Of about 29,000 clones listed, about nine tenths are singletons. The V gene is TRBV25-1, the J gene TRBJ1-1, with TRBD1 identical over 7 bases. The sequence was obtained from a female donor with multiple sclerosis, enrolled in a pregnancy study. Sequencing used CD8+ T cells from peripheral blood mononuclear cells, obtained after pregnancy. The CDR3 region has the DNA TGTGCCAGCAGTGAATCACAGGGGAGGTCTGAAGCTTTCTTT. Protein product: CASSESQGRSEAFF.